The clone carrying this T cell receptor (beta chain) was seen more than once but under ten times. Its target is unknown. TCRdb itself ran the reads through MiXCR, one entry per CDR3 protein. The sample has about 600,000 distinct CDR3 sequences, about 24% seen once. The entry originates in a study of T cell repertoires in cytomegalovirus infection. Study-wide points: Identification of carriers of CMV plus the relevant HLA was performed using cumulative public TCR beta family frequency.

V shed 6 bases, J shed 2 bases, and the junction held 6 bases outside the gene matches. The CDR3 covers 14 residues. Germline V gene sequence: CDR1 ENHRY, CDR2 SYGVKD. The chain employs TRBV10-3 and TRBJ2-5; 7 bases match TRBD1. The receptor comes from a human donor in good health (CMV status not recorded). Some clones in this sample may be carry-over from other donors' samples. The sequenced material came from CD8+ T cells from PBMCs. This chain's CDR3 is CAIRWDSRQETQYF. As DNA, the CDR3 is TGTGCCATCAGGTGGGACAGCCGACAAGAGACCCAGTACTTC.